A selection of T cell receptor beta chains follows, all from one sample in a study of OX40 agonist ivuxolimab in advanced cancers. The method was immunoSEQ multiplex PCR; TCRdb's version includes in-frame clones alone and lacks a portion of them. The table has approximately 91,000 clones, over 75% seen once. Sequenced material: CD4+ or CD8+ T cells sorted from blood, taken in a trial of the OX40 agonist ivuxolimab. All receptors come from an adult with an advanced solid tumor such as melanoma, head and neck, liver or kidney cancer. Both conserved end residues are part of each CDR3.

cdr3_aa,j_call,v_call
CASSLEGQADQPQHF,TRBJ1-5,TRBV11-2
CASSLSGYTGELFF,TRBJ2-2,TRBV7-2
CASSLMGLSQEAFF,TRBJ1-1,TRBV7-3
CASSFSRMNTEAFF,TRBJ1-1,TRBV27
CSVGTSGWSEQFF,TRBJ2-1,TRBV29-1
CASSMLDRGEQPQHF,TRBJ1-5,TRBV19
CSVATGTSGYGYTF,TRBJ1-2,TRBV29-1
CASSPQGFEAFF,TRBJ1-1,TRBV2
CASTPQGKETQYF,TRBJ2-5,TRBV19
CASSLEGAGANVLTF,TRBJ2-6,TRBV7-9
CASSFMGRTFNQPQHF,TRBJ1-5,TRBV27
CASSQSPLTGYTF,TRBJ1-2,TRBV11-2
CATSRSRGQNYGYTF,TRBJ1-2,TRBV15
CASSLVGGENEQYF,TRBJ2-7,TRBV5-1
CASSLRDRGNEQYF,TRBJ2-7,TRBV19
CASSPPGQVNEQFF,TRBJ2-1,TRBV18
CASSPEVAGGVIYEQYF,TRBJ2-7,TRBV7-2
CTSSELRGWVRSTNEKLFF,TRBJ1-4,TRBV1
CATRGGYNEQFF,TRBJ2-1,TRBV19
CASSLGTAEKLFF,TRBJ1-4,TRBV7-2
CASSPGLSSYNEQFF,TRBJ2-1,TRBV5-4
CASSLMATGISYEQYF,TRBJ2-7,TRBV27
CASSPLGGRANEQFF,TRBJ2-1,TRBV27
CASSSGSYNEQFF,TRBJ2-1,TRBV25-1
CASSLRLADNEQFF,TRBJ2-1,TRBV7-8
CASSPSGSLINEQFF,TRBJ2-1,TRBV9
CASSLNRGEAFF,TRBJ1-1,TRBV6-5
CASSPREGGGNQPQHF,TRBJ1-5,TRBV18
CASSRWTDEAFF,TRBJ1-1,TRBV14
CASSIATGGQPQHF,TRBJ1-5,TRBV19
CASSLGTANEQFF,TRBJ2-1,TRBV5-1
CASNSGIGNEQFF,TRBJ2-1,TRBV2
CASRQGAGTDTQYF,TRBJ2-3,TRBV5-6
CASSQGDEQFF,TRBJ2-1,TRBV7-2
CAWETGSDSPLHF,TRBJ1-6,TRBV30
CAISSSGGAGGNTIYF,TRBJ1-3,TRBV10-3
CASSVNRGGTGELFF,TRBJ2-2,TRBV27
CASSQRAPQGAGSPLHF,TRBJ1-6,TRBV4-1